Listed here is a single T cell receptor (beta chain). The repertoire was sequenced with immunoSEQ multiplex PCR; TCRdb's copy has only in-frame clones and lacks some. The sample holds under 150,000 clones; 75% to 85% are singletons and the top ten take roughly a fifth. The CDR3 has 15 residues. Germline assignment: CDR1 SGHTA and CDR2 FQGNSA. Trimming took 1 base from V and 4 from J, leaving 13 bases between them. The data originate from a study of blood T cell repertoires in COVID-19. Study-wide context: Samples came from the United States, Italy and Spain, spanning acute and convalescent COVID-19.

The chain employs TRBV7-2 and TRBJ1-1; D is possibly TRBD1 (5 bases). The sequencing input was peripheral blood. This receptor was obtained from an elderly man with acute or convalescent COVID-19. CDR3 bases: TGTGCCAGCAGCTTAGGGGGGGGGATGGCCACTGAAGCTTTCTTT. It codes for CASSLGGGMATEAFF.